This T cell receptor beta chain appears in the sequencing data of a study of blood T cell repertoires in COVID-19 (TCRdb year 2020). As for the study more broadly: Collaborator samples came from the United States, Italy and Spain and covered acute and convalescent phases of COVID-19. The material from the prospective study consisted of cDNA or gDNA derived from T cells, B-cell-depleted T cells, or PBMCs. The dataset comprised deeply sampled blood TCRbeta repertoires from subjects exposed to, actively infected with, or recovered from COVID-19. The repertoires were made available in a free public database intended to serve as a resource for research on the immune response to SARS-CoV-2. Samples came from the ongoing ImmuneRACE study (first 160 participants) plus 1,254 subjects from 6 global collaborators. The sample metadata nearly always contained a de-identified subject ID, COVID-19 status, age in years and sex. Where available, HLA class I and class II types were taken from metadata supplied by the sample provider and were not determined by assay-based typing. Study-wide conclusions, independent of this receptor: Clinical and demographic metadata were provided uncurated, with the amount varying by source and participant.

Each collaborating institution followed its own protocols to collect whole blood in K2EDTA tubes. For TCRbeta analysis, collaborators shipped samples in one of three forms: frozen whole blood, isolated PBMCs, or DNA extracted from either of those sample types. As concerns this clone: Its antigen is currently not known. No much larger clone exists at a distance of one base, and base qualities are not known.

TCRbeta CDR3 regions were amplified from genomic DNA by means of the immunoSEQ Assay, a bias-controlled multiplex PCR. The study's own analysis went as follows. Within the assay, amplification of reference gene primers was used to estimate how many nucleated cells each sample contained. Sequence reads were collapsed and filtered to measure the absolute abundance of every unique TCRbeta CDR3 rearrangement. For each sample, productive Simpson clonality was calculated as the square root of Simpson's diversity index over productive rearrangements. As stored in TCRdb, this immuneACCESS dataset retains in-frame rearrangements with V and J assigned. A fraction of the clones does not appear; measured against another copy, unresolved V genes explain less than half of the discrepancy, and the remainder lacks a known reason. That table furnishes V, J and clone size, whereas the DNA furnished D and trimming. Here the sample has some 210,000 clones; roughly 94% occur a single time. The top ten clonotypes cover approximately 1.2% of the sample.

Material: peripheral blood. The origin of this receptor is a man aged 25-45 years with acute or convalescent COVID-19.

The encoded CDR3 is CASSDPRDNSGNTIYF. In nucleotide form, the sequence is TGTGCCAGCAGCGATCCTCGGGACAACTCTGGAAACACCATATATTTT. The rearrangement joined TRBV7-8 to TRBJ1-3, with TRBD1 perhaps the D gene, on 6 matching bases. V sheds 5 bases and J sheds 0 bases, leaving 14 bases between their ends. The germline V gene supplies CDR1 SGHVS and CDR2 FQNEAQ. The CDR3 starts with the cysteine, ends with the phenylalanine, and has 16 residues. The kept DNA is CDR3 alone, 48 bases in frame from the first base.